A single sample gave rise to the 9 T cell receptor beta chains below, sequenced in a study of T-cell reconstitution after alpha-beta-depleted transplantation in children. TCRbeta library preparation incorporated unique molecular identifiers. TCRdb passed the PCR reads through MiXCR, listing each CDR3 protein once. The profile shows under 300,000 distinct CDR3 sequences, 11% of them singletons. Material: peripheral blood, obtained 180 days after TCRalphabeta/CD19-depleted stem cell transplant. These receptors were taken from a male patient between 2 and 10 years old who had a stem cell transplant for chronic granulomatous disease, so the T cells may come from the graft donor.

Ten or more counts support this clonotype. The chain uses TRBV9 and TRBJ2-5; D might be TRBD2 (5 bases). The CDR3 is 14 amino acids. The germline V and J ends were trimmed by 4 bases and 0 bases, with 10 bases remaining between them. Germline assignment: CDR1 SGDLS and CDR2 YYNGEE. CDR3 region: CASSFRENQETQYF. CDR3 nucleotides: TGTGCCAGCAGCTTCCGGGAAAACCAAGAGACCCAGTACTTC.

This clonotype was seen repeatedly, ten times or more. The rearrangement joins TRBV4-3 to TRBJ2-2, with TRBD2 identical over 7 bases. Germline CDR1 reads LGHNA; CDR2 reads YSLEER. V was pared by 0 bases and J by 6 bases, with 4 bases of the junction left unmatched. This CDR3 is 15 amino acids long. In DNA, the CDR3 is TGCGCCAGCAGCCAAGAGGGGGGACTACCCGGGGAGCTGTTTTTT. Translated: CASSQEGGLPGELFF.

On this clonotype: Being one base from a much bigger clone, this may be a read error. The chain combines TRBV9 with TRBJ1-2; 10 bases line up with TRBD1. Germline V gives CDR1 SGDLS, CDR2 YYNGEE. The length of the CDR3 is 14 residues. The CDR3 DNA follows: TGTGCCAGCAGCACCGGACAGGGGGGGTATGGCGACACCTTC. Translation: CASSTGQGGYGDTF.

Ten or more counts support this clonotype. This sequence joins TRBV12-3 or TRBV12-4 and TRBJ2-4; TRBD2 might be the D (7 bases). This CDR3 has 15 residues. V lost 9 bases and J 10 bases, leaving 25 bases between the germline ends. CDR3 amino acids: CARQPPLFEGGIQYF. The CDR3 nucleotides read TGTGCCAGACAGCCTCCCCTTTTCGAGGGGGGGATTCAGTACTTC.

The V gene is TRBV19, the J gene TRBJ2-2; 8 positions agree with TRBD2. The germline V gene encodes CDR1 LNHDA and CDR2 SQIVND (reference sequence). The CDR3 runs to 13 residues. V dropped 5 bases and J dropped 6; count of bases not matched to a gene: 2. CDR3: CASSAGRAGELFF. CDR3 DNA: TGTGCCAGTAGTGCCGGGAGGGCCGGGGAGCTGTTTTTT.

This clonotype was seen ten or more times. The chain links TRBV5-1 to TRBJ2-3; a weak D match, TRBD1 (6 bases). V was cut by 4 bases and J by 11 bases, with 11 bases left in between. The CDR3 length is 11 residues. The germline V gene has CDR1 SGHRS and CDR2 YFSETQ. CDR3 sequence: CASSNRVQQYF. In DNA form, the CDR3 reads TGCGCCAGCAGCAACAGGGTCCAGCAGTATTTT.

The sample holds a few counts of this clonotype. The J gene is TRBJ2-1, the V gene TRBV7-2; 10 nucleotides agree with TRBD2. Germline V gives CDR1 SGHTA, CDR2 FQGNSA. The CDR3 sequence is 14 residues long. Trimming removed 7 bases from V and 8 bases from J; junction bases left unmatched: 8. The CDR3 DNA follows: TGTGCCAGCACCCCTAGCGGGAGAGTCCATGAGCAGTTCTTC. Amino acid sequence: CASTPSGRVHEQFF.

This clonotype was seen at least ten times. CDR3 protein: CASSYSSGNPYEQYF. The CDR3 nucleotides are TGTGCCAGCAGTTACTCGAGCGGAAACCCCTACGAGCAGTACTTC. This chain connects TRBV6-5 to TRBJ2-7, with D possibly being TRBD2 (5 bases). Germline-derived CDR1 and CDR2 are MNHEY and SVGAGI. The CDR3 extends over 15 amino acids. Deletions cut 0 bases from V and 2 bases from J, with 11 bases between.

In its sample, this clonotype was seen many times. The chain employs TRBV28 and TRBJ2-1, with D possibly matching TRBD2 (6 bases). V lost 6 bases and J 3 bases, leaving 15 bases between the germline ends. Germline V lookup: CDR1 MDHEN, CDR2 SYDVKM. The CDR3 sequence is 15 residues long. The CDR3 nucleotides are TGTGCCAGCAGCCCCCAGCGGGCCAACTACAATGAGCAGTTCTTC. Amino acids: CASSPQRANYNEQFF.